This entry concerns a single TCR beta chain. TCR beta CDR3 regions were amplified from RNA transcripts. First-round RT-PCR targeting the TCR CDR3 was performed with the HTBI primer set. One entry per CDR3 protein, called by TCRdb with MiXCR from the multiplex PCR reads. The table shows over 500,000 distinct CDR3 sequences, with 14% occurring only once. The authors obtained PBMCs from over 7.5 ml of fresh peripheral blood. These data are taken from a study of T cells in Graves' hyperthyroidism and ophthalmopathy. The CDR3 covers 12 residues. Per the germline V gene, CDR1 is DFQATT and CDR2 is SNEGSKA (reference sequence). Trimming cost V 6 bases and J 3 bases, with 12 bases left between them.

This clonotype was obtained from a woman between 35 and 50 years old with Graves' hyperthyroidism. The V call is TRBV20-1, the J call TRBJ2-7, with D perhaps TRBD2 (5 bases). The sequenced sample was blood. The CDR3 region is CSATGKIYEQYF. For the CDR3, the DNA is TGCAGTGCCACCGGGAAAATCTACGAGCAGTACTTC.